This T cell receptor (beta chain) comes out of a study of beta chain features in type 1 diabetes (dated by TCRdb to 2017 to 2018). Regarding the complete study: Mean age, gender distribution, total cell number and subset yield were not different between patients and healthy donors. In the study, TCRB repertoires of sorted circulating CD4+ T cell subsets from recently diagnosed type 1 diabetes patients were compared with those of matched healthy donors. A total of some 100,000,000 sorted cells were examined across all samples, and a strong correlation was observed between cell number per subset and RNA yield. Regulatory and stem cell-like memory subsets were isolated from only 8 patients and roughly eight healthy donors, whereas naive and central memory subsets came from all 28 donors. Paper-wide results and their limitations: Because cDNA was sequenced instead of genomic DNA, highly expressing activated cells could be over-represented, though the groups showed no difference in activation or CD3 levels. Because the HLA sub-analyses included only small numbers of individuals, any influence of HLA type on TCRB rearrangement was left unresolved. A moderate but significant shortening of TCRB CDR3 length was observed in type 1 diabetes patients in all four CD4+ subsets. Naive, central memory and regulatory TCRB repertoires appeared to be more similar among patients than among healthy donors. At VDJ recombination sites, type 1 diabetes patients had fewer insertions and more deleted nucleotides, which implies abnormalities in thymic rearrangement. PCR might favor shorter templates, but patient and control samples were amplified and corrected together, so any skew would affect both groups equally.

The entire isolated RNA was reverse transcribed using the High Capacity cDNA Reverse Transcription Kit, and thus expressed TCRB transcripts were sequenced. Stem cell-like memory T cell samples underwent survey-depth immunoSEQ sequencing, averaging about 1 million total reads per sample. Sorted cells were lysed in RLT buffer and RNA was extracted with DNase-treated RNeasy Micro or Mini kits, depending on cell number. Each cell subset was processed separately to prevent cross-contamination, with patient and healthy donor samples processed together. The immunoSEQ multiplex PCR was used to amplify TCRB sequences from cDNA, yielding 87-bp fragments that span the CDR3 region. Sequencing of the amplicons was performed on the Illumina HiSeq platform. In the source study's methods: Synthetic template baselines were used to correct PCR bias computationally, reads within Hamming distance 2 were collapsed, and singletons that could not be merged were discarded. Reads were aligned against IMGT so that V, D and J genes, CDR3 length and insertions or deletions at six rearrangement sites could be assigned. Clonotype counts were normalized to sorted cell number within each subset before computing true diversity and Gini coefficients with the tcR R package. Repertoire sharing was quantified using the overlap coefficient calculated on TCRB nucleotide sequences. Drawn from immuneACCESS, this table holds only the in-frame rearrangements with V and J called that TCRdb kept. Clones are partly lost; checked studies trace under half to an unresolved V gene and leave the rest unexplained. V, J and clone size are taken as reported in that table, and D and trimming were inferred from the DNA itself. Recorded for this sample are over 65,000 clones; about 32% of them occurred a single time. The biggest ten clones account for over 0.4% of the sample.

As to this clone: What this receptor recognizes is not known. There are no base qualities to consult, and no much larger clone falls within one base.

The germline V gene (reference sequence) gives CDR1 as GTSNPN and CDR2 as SVGIG. Reading from cysteine to phenylalanine, the CDR3 counts 14 amino acids. Just CDR3 DNA is preserved here, 42 bases in frame from base 1. Relative to germline, V is 0 bases shorter and J is 5 bases shorter, with 13 bases between their ends. Each donor gave one peripheral blood draw, approximately 110 mL on average, collected into heparinised tubes. A BD FACSAria II and a panel including CD45RO, CCR7, CD25, CD127, CD95 and CD27 were used to sort naive, central memory, regulatory and stem cell-like memory CD4+ T cells. A purity above 95% was achieved for all sorted populations. PBMCs were isolated immediately by Lymphoprep density gradient centrifugation and stained directly without culture. Samples were stained and sorted in pairs, with one healthy donor and one patient per experiment, so that batch effects were minimized.

The clonotype comes from a woman between 18 and 30 years old in good health. Sequencing was carried out using stem cell memory CD4+ T cells from blood. The cell subset or site label for this specimen denotes: stem cell-like memory CD4+ T cells. Recombination joined TRBV30 with TRBJ1-2; the D gene is perhaps TRBD1, from 5 matching bases. This receptor carries the CDR3 CAWSVGGSYYGYTF. The DNA is TGTGCCTGGAGTGTTGGGGGGTCTTATTATGGCTACACCTTC.